One sample yielded the 20 T cell receptor beta chains listed below, sequenced in a study of vaccination and CD4 T cells after COVID-19. Cultured CD4+ T-cell DNA underwent Oncomine TCR Beta short-read sequencing. Each CDR3 protein is one row after TCRdb ran MiXCR on the PCR reads. The sample shows some 13,000 distinct CDR3 sequences, about 56% of them seen only once. Treatment: approximately 9-day PBMC culture with coronavirus spike peptide pools or control peptides (ViraFEST assay). These receptors' targets are unknown. Sequencing was performed on CD4+ T cells from blood, cultured in vitro. These TCRs come from a human donor who had recovered from COVID-19.

This chain connects TRBV20-1 to TRBJ1-2; 7 bases align to TRBD1. Looked up from germline, CDR1 is DFQATT and CDR2 is SNEGSKA (reference sequence). The CDR3 spans 14 residues. J gave up 7 bases and V 5 bases, and 13 bases lay outside the gene matches. CDR3 nucleotide sequence: TGCAGTGCTGGAGCCCCGACAGGGAGGGTTGGCTACACCTTC. This codes for CSAGAPTGRVGYTF.

The chain uses TRBV5-1 and TRBJ2-3; D ambiguous. Germline CDR1 is SGHRS and CDR2 is YFSETQ. This CDR3 spans 14 amino acids. Deletions cut 0 bases from V and 0 bases from J, with 5 bases between. The CDR3, as DNA: TGCGCCAGCAGCTTGGACAGTAGCACAGATACGCAGTATTTT. Amino acids: CASSLDSSTDTQYF.

The chain uses TRBV11-3 and TRBJ1-1; D is perhaps TRBD1 (6 bases). Trimming shortened V by 3 bases and J by 3 bases, and 14 bases separated the two germline ends. The CDR3 length is 15 residues. CDR1 is SGHNT and CDR2 is YENEEA in the germline V gene. The CDR3 DNA reads as TGTGCCAGCAGCTTCCAGACAGGTAGGGACACTGAAGCTTTCTTT. Protein: CASSFQTGRDTEAFF.

There are a few counts of this clonotype. This rearrangement joins TRBV27 to TRBJ2-3, with 11 bases that match TRBD2. CDR3 length: 16 residues. Germline CDR1 reads MNHEY; CDR2 reads SMNVEV (reference sequence). V lost 4 bases and J lost 5; bases outside the gene matches: 8. CDR3 sequence (DNA): TGTGCCAGCAGTTCCTCACTAGCGGGAGTGAAAGATACGCAGTATTTT. It translates to CASSSSLAGVKDTQYF.

This clonotype has just a few counts. J is TRBJ1-2 and V is TRBV6-1; a possible D gene is TRBD1 (6 bases). The germline gives CDR1 MNHNS, CDR2 SASEGT. Trimming took off 6 bases at V and 4 bases at J, with 12 bases between the two ends. The CDR3 runs to 13 residues. The CDR3 sequence is CASRERGGYGYTF. The CDR3 DNA reads as TGTGCCAGCAGGGAGAGGGGGGGCTATGGCTACACCTTC.

The chain combines TRBV2 with TRBJ2-2; 11 bases are a match to TRBD2. Losses at the gene ends were 6 bases for V and 4 bases for J; bases not matched to a gene: 7. Germline V CDR1 and CDR2: SNHLY, FYNNEI. CDR3 length: 16 residues. CDR3 in DNA: TGTGCCAGCAGCATTAGCGGGAGGGCCCCCACCGGGGAGCTGTTTTTT. Amino acids: CASSISGRAPTGELFF. Full variable domain (missing parts from reference TRBV2 and TRBJ2-2): EPEVTQTPSHQVTQMGQEVILRCVPISNHLYFYWYRQILGQKVEFLVSFYNNEISEKSEIFDDQFSVERPDGSNFTLKIRSTKLEDSAMYFCASSISGRAPTGELFFGEGSRLTVL.

Only a few counts were recorded for this clonotype. The chain has TRBV19 and TRBJ1-1; perhaps TRBD1 as D (6 bases). Germline loops: CDR1 LNHDA, CDR2 SQIVND (reference sequence). The CDR3 length is 12 residues. V gave up 7 bases and J gave up 3 bases, with 9 bases separating them. The CDR3 bases are TGTGCCAGTAAGGGGGGGGACACTGAAGCTTTCTTT. It encodes CASKGGDTEAFF.

The sample holds a few counts of this clonotype. The CDR3 coding sequence is TGTGCCAGCAGCGCGAAACTAGCGGGACTCACAGATACGCAGTATTTT. It is translated as CASSAKLAGLTDTQYF. V gene TRBV5-4 combines with J gene TRBJ2-3; 10 nucleotides match TRBD2. The CDR3 contains 16 residues. Per the germline V gene, CDR1 is SGHNT and CDR2 is YYREEE (reference sequence). With 4 bases clipped from V and 2 bases from J, the junction kept 7 bases outside the gene matches.

The chain combines TRBV11-2 with TRBJ1-4; no clear D gene. CDR3 length: 12 residues. Per germline, CDR1 SGHAT and CDR2 FQNNGV. The V end was cut by 5 bases, the J end by 12 bases, with 13 bases between. In DNA, the CDR3 is TGTGCCAGCAGCCACGGGGTCGGAGAACTGTTTTTT. Amino acids: CASSHGVGELFF.

The V gene is TRBV5-1, the J gene TRBJ2-7; 8 bases line up with TRBD1. Looked up from germline, CDR1 is SGHRS and CDR2 is YFSETQ. V shed 4 bases and J 4 bases; nucleotides not matched to a gene: 7. The CDR3 is made up of 14 amino acids. CDR3: CASSTNQGAYEQYF. In nucleotides, the CDR3 is TGCGCCAGCAGCACGAACCAGGGGGCTTACGAGCAGTACTTC.

This clonotype was seen just once. The CDR3 sequence is CASSLKTGSSYEQYF. The CDR3 DNA reads TGTGCCAGCAGCTTGAAGACGGGTAGCTCCTACGAGCAGTACTTC. This chain connects TRBV5-4 to TRBJ2-7; no reliable D call. CDR3 size: 15 residues. Trimming took 1 base from V and 0 from J, leaving 11 bases between them. Germline CDR1 is SGHNT and CDR2 is YYREEE (reference sequence).

The sample holds a few counts of this clonotype. The V call is TRBV28, the J call TRBJ1-3; D ambiguous. The CDR3 has 15 residues. V was pared by 6 bases and J by 0 bases, with 12 bases between. Germline assignment: CDR1 MDHEN and CDR2 SYDVKM. The chain's CDR3 is CASSPTHLSGNTIYF. CDR3 coding DNA: TGTGCCAGCAGCCCAACACACCTCTCTGGAAACACCATATATTTT.

The CDR3 sequence is CASSEQGDSNQPQHF. As DNA, the CDR3 is TGTGCCAGCAGTGAGCAGGGGGATAGCAATCAGCCCCAGCATTTT. The gene calls are TRBV2 and TRBJ1-5; 7 positions agree with TRBD1. The germline CDR1 and CDR2 sequences are SNHLY and FYNNEI. The CDR3 spans 15 residues. V gave up 3 bases and J gave up 0 bases; unmatched junction bases: 2.

V gene TRBV20-1 combines with J gene TRBJ2-4, with a possible D match to TRBD2 (7 bases). Trimming removed 5 bases from V and 7 bases from J, with 12 bases in between. This CDR3 is 12 amino acids long. Germline CDR1 DFQATT, CDR2 SNEGSKA (reference sequence). CDR3 sequence reads: CSAGRGMNIQYF. CDR3 DNA sequence: TGCAGTGCTGGGAGGGGGATGAACATTCAGTACTTC.

The rearrangement uses TRBV12-3 or TRBV12-4 and TRBJ2-5; D may correspond to TRBD1 or TRBD2 (5 bases each). V was cut by 2 bases and J by 5 bases, with 12 bases left in between. CDR3 length: 14 amino acids. The CDR3 nucleotides read TGTGCCAGCAGTTTATTCCAGGGAGACGAGACCCAGTACTTC. Its translation is CASSLFQGDETQYF.

Comment on this clonotype: One junction end does not reproduce the germline sequence, and a read error may be involved. The chain uses TRBV30 and TRBJ1-5, with 7 bases lining up with TRBD1. This CDR3 region has 13 residues. In germline, CDR1 is GTSNPN, CDR2 SVGIG (reference sequence). The DNA for the CDR3 is TGTGCCCGGAGTCCAGGGGGAAATCAGCCCCAGCATTTT. Protein sequence: CARSPGGNQPQHF. The complete variable domain, with remaining parts taken from reference TRBV30 and TRBJ1-5, reads SQTIHQWPATLVQPVGSPLSLECTVEGTSNPNLYWYRQAAGRGLQLLFYSVGIGQISSEVPQNLSASRPQDRQFILSSKKLLLSDSGFYLCARSPGGNQPQHFGDGTRLSIL.

The chain is built from TRBV10-3 and TRBJ1-6; D is ambiguous. CDR1 ENHRY and CDR2 SYGVKD come from the germline V gene. The CDR3 contains 16 residues. The V and J ends lost 0 bases and 0 bases respectively, with 6 bases between them. In nucleotides, the CDR3 is TGTGCCATCAGTGAGTCCGGGAGCTCCTATAATTCACCCCTCCACTTT. This sequence encodes CAISESGSSYNSPLHF.

The chain employs TRBV6-1 and TRBJ1-1, with TRBD1 as a possible D gene (6 bases). CDR3 length: 13 residues. Trimming removed 7 bases from V and 4 bases from J, with 13 bases in between. The germline gives CDR1 MNHNS, CDR2 SASEGT. The CDR3 protein is CASKRTDTTEAFF. Here the CDR3 DNA reads TGTGCCAGCAAAAGGACAGACACCACTGAAGCTTTCTTT.

As concerns this clonotype: The germline gene is not matched at one end of the junction; a read error may be the cause. Here the CDR3 DNA reads TGTGCCAGCAGCGATCGTGGACAGGGATCAAAGAACGACTTC. Encoded protein: CASSDRGQGSKNDF. The rearrangement links TRBV2 to TRBJ2-7; 8 nucleotides align to TRBD1. The germline V gene encodes CDR1 SNHLY and CDR2 FYNNEI. The CDR3 is 14 amino acids. Based on the CDR3 plus reference TRBV2 and TRBJ2-7, the full variable domain is EPEVTQTPSHQVTQMGQEVILRCVPISNHLYFYWYRQILGQKVEFLVSFYNNEISEKSEIFDDQFSVERPDGSNFTLKIRSTKLEDSAMYFCASSDRGQGSKNDFGPGTRLTVT.

This clonotype was observed a handful of times. The chain is built from TRBV6-2 or TRBV6-3 and TRBJ1-2; D gene ambiguous. The V and J ends lost 4 bases and 6 bases respectively, with 18 bases between them. The CDR3 is 15 residues long. Germline V gene sequence: CDR1 MNHEY, CDR2 SVGEGT. The CDR3, as DNA: TGTGCCAGCAGTTTTTCCGGGTTCCTCGGGCATGGCTACACCTTC. Its translation is CASSFSGFLGHGYTF.